This TCR beta chain was captured by sequencing in a study of T cell repertoires in cytomegalovirus infection. This clonotype has ten or more counts. TCRdb re-analysed the reads in MiXCR, keeping a single row per CDR3 protein. The sample has under 850,000 distinct CDR3 sequences, about a third seen once; the top ten hold around 2.6%. Sequences were obtained from PBMCs. The TCR was taken from a human donor in good health (CMV status not recorded). Some clones in this sample may be carry-over from other donors' samples.

As DNA, the CDR3 is TGTGCCAGCAGTCTCGTCGGTCCGCAAGAGACCCAGTACTTC. This sequence encodes CASSLVGPQETQYF. The V gene is TRBV12-3 or TRBV12-4, the J gene TRBJ2-5; D remains ambiguous. V was clipped by 5 bases and J by 2 bases, with 12 bases between them. The CDR3 runs to 14 residues.